These T cell receptor beta chains were read from a single sample in a study of blood T cell repertoires in COVID-19. The repertoire was sequenced with immunoSEQ multiplex PCR; TCRdb's copy has only in-frame clones and lacks some. There are under 250,000 clones in the sample; approximately 83% occur only once, and 3% to 4% lies in the top ten. Sequenced material: PBMCs or T cells enriched from blood (not recorded which). The receptors stem from an older woman who had recovered from COVID-19. Each CDR3 is given with its conserved first and last residue. The D gene is left open where the match is weak. Expanded clones get a size class; other rows say once, few or many, or leave the size out.

V,size,J,D,DNA,CDR3
TRBV3-1/TRBV3-2,NA,TRBJ2-7,TRBD2,TGTGCCAGCAGCCTAGGACTAGCGGGAGTTTCTTACTACGAGCAGTACTTC,CASSLGLAGVSYYEQYF
TRBV6-1,NA,TRBJ1-2,NA,TGTGCCAGCAGTGAAAGGAAAGCTGGGGAGATCTATGGCTACACCTTC,CASSERKAGEIYGYTF
TRBV29-1,NA,TRBJ1-2,NA,TGCAGCGTGGGGCCATCGGATGGCTACACCTTC,CSVGPSDGYTF
TRBV1,NA,TRBJ2-3,NA,TGCACCAGCAGCCAAGGGCATAGCGGGGAGGGGTGGGATACGCAGTATTTT,CTSSQGHSGEGWDTQYF
TRBV30,NA,TRBJ2-3,NA,TGTGCCTGGAGTGCTACGCACAGTGGTACGCAGTATTTT,CAWSATHSGTQYF
TRBV5-6,NA,TRBJ2-1,NA,TGTGCCAGCACCATAGGGGGCAATGAGCAGTTCTTC,CASTIGGNEQFF
TRBV2,few,TRBJ1-2,NA,TGTGCCAGCAATAGCAGGGCCTTAGGCTACACCTTC,CASNSRALGYTF
TRBV5-6,NA,TRBJ1-6,TRBD1,TGTGCCAGCAACCCTATCCGGGACAGGAATTCACCCCTCCACTTT,CASNPIRDRNSPLHF
TRBV19,NA,TRBJ1-2,NA,TGTGCCAGTAGTATAGAAGGGGACAACCTCTATGGCTACACCTTC,CASSIEGDNLYGYTF
TRBV3-1/TRBV3-2,once,TRBJ1-1,NA,TGTGCCAGCAGCCAAGATCGTCAGGGAGGCACTGAAGCTTTCTTT,CASSQDRQGGTEAFF
TRBV11-1,NA,TRBJ2-5,NA,TGTGCCAGCAGCTTTGGTAGGGCGGGGCATCAAGAGACCCAGTACTTC,CASSFGRAGHQETQYF
TRBV27,NA,TRBJ1-2,TRBD1,TGTGCCAGCAGTTCTGTAGGACAGGGGGTTGGCTACACCTTC,CASSSVGQGVGYTF
TRBV7-8,NA,TRBJ2-5,TRBD1,TGTGCCAGCAGCTTAGCGGGGGACAGGGTGGGAGAAGAGACCCAGTACTTC,CASSLAGDRVGEETQYF
TRBV12-3/TRBV12-4,once,TRBJ1-2,NA,TGTGCCAGCAGGACTAATAACTATGGCTACACCTTC,CASRTNNYGYTF
TRBV10-3,NA,TRBJ1-3,TRBD1,TGTGCCATCAGTGGGACAGGGCTGTCCGCTGGAAACACCATATATTTT,CAISGTGLSAGNTIYF
TRBV11-2,NA,TRBJ2-1,TRBD2,TGTGCCAGCATGATAGCGGGAGTCACCTACAATGAGCAGTTCTTC,CASMIAGVTYNEQFF
TRBV28,once,TRBJ2-1,TRBD1,TGTGCCAGCAGTTCGGGACAGGGAAGGGTTGAGCAGTTCTTC,CASSSGQGRVEQFF
TRBV23-1,few,TRBJ2-7,NA,TGCGCCAGCAGTCAATCAGGCGGACTGAAGTCCTACGAGCAGTACTTC,CASSQSGGLKSYEQYF
TRBV25-1,NA,TRBJ1-5,NA,TGTGCCAGCAGACAGTCAGGGGATAGCAATCAGCCCCAGCATTTT,CASRQSGDSNQPQHF
TRBV21-1,NA,TRBJ2-7,NA,TGTGCCACCGAGGAGCGGGGGGGGTCCTACGAGCAGTACTTC,CATEERGGSYEQYF
TRBV4-2,NA,TRBJ2-5,TRBD2,TGTGCCAGCAGCCAAGATGGGGCTAGCGGGGGGACCAACCAGTACTTC,CASSQDGASGGTNQYF
TRBV5-4,NA,TRBJ1-3,NA,TGTGCCAGCTCAGAGGGAGGGCCCTCTGGAAACACCATATATTTT,CASSEGGPSGNTIYF
TRBV11-3,NA,TRBJ1-1,NA,TGTGCCAGCAGCTCTCAGGGAAACACTGAAGCTTTCTTT,CASSSQGNTEAFF
TRBV3-1/TRBV3-2,few,TRBJ1-5,NA,TGTGCCAGCAGCCAAGCGGGGGGTGTCAATCAGCCCCAGCATTTT,CASSQAGGVNQPQHF
TRBV5-6,once,TRBJ2-3,TRBD1,TGTGCCAGCAGCTTTGGGACAGGGGGCACAGATACGCAGTATTTT,CASSFGTGGTDTQYF
TRBV5-1,few,TRBJ1-4,TRBD1,TGCGCCAGCAGCATCCGGACAGGGGGTAACGAAAAACTGTTTTTT,CASSIRTGGNEKLFF
TRBV29-1,NA,TRBJ1-3,TRBD1,TGCAGCGTCGAGGAGTCGACAGGGAGTAGCACCATATATTTT,CSVEESTGSSTIYF
TRBV19,few,TRBJ2-1,TRBD2,TGTGCCAGTAGTCTCGAGCGGCTAGCGGGAGGCAATGAGCAGTTCTTC,CASSLERLAGGNEQFF
TRBV30,NA,TRBJ2-5,TRBD2,TGTGCCTGGAGTCCTAGACTAGCGGGCAGGGAGTCCCAGTACTTC,CAWSPRLAGRESQYF
TRBV7-6,NA,TRBJ1-2,TRBD1,TGTGCCAGCAGACTAGGTGGGAGGGGACAGGCCTCAGAAGGCTACACCTTC,CASRLGGRGQASEGYTF
TRBV7-9,NA,TRBJ2-5,TRBD1,TGTGCCAGCAGCTTAGCGAACAGGGGAGAGACCCAGTACTTC,CASSLANRGETQYF
TRBV5-1,few,TRBJ1-5,TRBD1,TGCGCCAGCAGCTTTACAGGGGGCCAGCCCCAGCATTTT,CASSFTGGQPQHF
TRBV23-1,NA,TRBJ2-5,NA,TGCGCCAGCAGTCATACGGACACAGGGTCACAAGAGACCCAGTACTTC,CASSHTDTGSQETQYF
TRBV10-2,NA,TRBJ1-6,TRBD1,TGCGCCAGCAGGACGGCCGGGACAGCTTATAATTCACCCCTCCACTTT,CASRTAGTAYNSPLHF
TRBV29-1,NA,TRBJ1-2,TRBD1,TGCAGCGTTGGACAGGGGGCTGAGGGCTACACCTTC,CSVGQGAEGYTF
TRBV7-2,NA,TRBJ1-4,TRBD1,TGTGCCAGCAGCCCCCAGGGGGGAAGGAAGGAAAAACTGTTTTTT,CASSPQGGRKEKLFF
TRBV18,NA,TRBJ1-2,TRBD1,TGTGCCAGCTCACCAGAGGGACAGGGTAACTATGGCTACACCTTC,CASSPEGQGNYGYTF
TRBV5-1,NA,TRBJ2-5,NA,TGCGCCAGCAGCTCCGCGGGACAGCCGATTCAAGAGACCCAGTACTTC,CASSSAGQPIQETQYF
TRBV11-3,few,TRBJ1-1,NA,TGTGCCAGCAGCTTAACGGTCGACACTGAAGCTTTCTTT,CASSLTVDTEAFF
TRBV7-3,NA,TRBJ2-7,NA,TGTGCCAGCAGCCTGGTCCCAGGGTCTCCCTACGAGCAGTACTTC,CASSLVPGSPYEQYF
TRBV18,NA,TRBJ2-7,TRBD1,TGTGCCAGCTCACCCACCGGGACAGGATTATACGAGCAGTACTTC,CASSPTGTGLYEQYF
TRBV6-5,NA,TRBJ2-2,TRBD2,TGTGCCAGCACCCAGCGGGGGGGCCAGGCCGGGGAGCTGTTTTTT,CASTQRGGQAGELFF
TRBV5-4,NA,TRBJ1-2,NA,TGTGCCAGCACCCCGGACAGCGCTGATGGCTACACCTTC,CASTPDSADGYTF
TRBV18,NA,TRBJ2-7,TRBD2,TGTGCCAGCTCACCGTTCTCGAGCGGGGGTTCCTACGAGCAGTACTTC,CASSPFSSGGSYEQYF
TRBV19,NA,TRBJ2-7,TRBD1,TGTGCCAGTAGTCCCACGACAGGGGTTTACGAGCAGTACTTC,CASSPTTGVYEQYF
TRBV11-2,NA,TRBJ1-6,NA,TGTGCCAGCAGCTTCACAGGGAAGGGGGATTCACCCCTCCACTTT,CASSFTGKGDSPLHF
TRBV14,NA,TRBJ2-5,NA,TGTGCCAGCAGCCAAAGGCGGCTGGGACAAGGGGAGACCCAGTACTTC,CASSQRRLGQGETQYF
TRBV24-1,NA,TRBJ2-5,TRBD1,TGTGCCACCGCCGCGGGCTCAGGGGGACAAGAGACCCAGTACTTC,CATAAGSGGQETQYF
TRBV10-3,NA,TRBJ2-7,TRBD1,TGTGCCATCAGTGACTCAACCACAGGGGACGAGCAGTACTTC,CAISDSTTGDEQYF
TRBV14,NA,TRBJ1-2,NA,TGTGCCAGCAGTCTTAACCAACAGGGAAAAGGGGATGGCTACACCTTC,CASSLNQQGKGDGYTF
TRBV5-8,NA,TRBJ1-5,NA,TGTGCCAGCAGCTTCGGACAGTTAAATCAGCCCCAGCATTTT,CASSFGQLNQPQHF
TRBV4-2,NA,TRBJ1-4,TRBD1,TGTGCCAGCAGCCAAGTTATCTCGGGACAGGGGAATGAAAAACTGTTTTTT,CASSQVISGQGNEKLFF
TRBV11-2,many,TRBJ2-7,NA,TGTGCCAGCAGCGCCCTGGTGCGGACCTACGAGCAGTACTTC,CASSALVRTYEQYF
TRBV4-2,few,TRBJ2-1,TRBD2,TGTGCCAGCAGCCAAGATGAGACTAGCGGCAATGAGCAGTTCTTC,CASSQDETSGNEQFF
TRBV6-6,once,TRBJ1-2,NA,NA,CASSSSADYGYTF
TRBV7-8,NA,TRBJ2-7,NA,TGTGCCAGCAGCGAGGGACTGAAATACGAGCAGTACTTC,CASSEGLKYEQYF
TRBV14,NA,TRBJ2-3,NA,TGTGCCAGCAGCCGATTAATATCAGGGGATACGCAGTATTTT,CASSRLISGDTQYF
TRBV10-3,NA,TRBJ1-5,NA,TGTGCCATCAGTGAGCGGGGACAAGGAGATCAGCCCCAGCATTTT,CAISERGQGDQPQHF
TRBV19,NA,TRBJ2-1,TRBD1,TGTGCCAGTAGTACACACAGGGGCACCTACAATGAGCAGTTCTTC,CASSTHRGTYNEQFF